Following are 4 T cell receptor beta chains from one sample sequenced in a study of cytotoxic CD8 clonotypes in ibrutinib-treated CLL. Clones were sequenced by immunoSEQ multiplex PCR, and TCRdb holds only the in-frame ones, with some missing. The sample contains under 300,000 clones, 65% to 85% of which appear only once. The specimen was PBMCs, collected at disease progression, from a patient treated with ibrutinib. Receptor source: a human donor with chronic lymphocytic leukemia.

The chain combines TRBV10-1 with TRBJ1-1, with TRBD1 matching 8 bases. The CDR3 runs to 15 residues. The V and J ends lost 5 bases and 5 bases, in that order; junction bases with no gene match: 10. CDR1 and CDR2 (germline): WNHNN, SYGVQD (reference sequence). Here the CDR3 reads CASSSGPGGSTEAFF. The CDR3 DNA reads TGCGCCAGCAGTTCGGGCCCAGGGGGCAGTACTGAAGCTTTCTTT.

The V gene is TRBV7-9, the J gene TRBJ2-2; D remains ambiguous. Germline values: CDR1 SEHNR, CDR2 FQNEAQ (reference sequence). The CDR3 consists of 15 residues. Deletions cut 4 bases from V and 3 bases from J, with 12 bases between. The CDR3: CASSSPRAYTGELFF. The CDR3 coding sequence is TGTGCCAGCAGCTCCCCCCGGGCCTACACCGGGGAGCTGTTTTTT.

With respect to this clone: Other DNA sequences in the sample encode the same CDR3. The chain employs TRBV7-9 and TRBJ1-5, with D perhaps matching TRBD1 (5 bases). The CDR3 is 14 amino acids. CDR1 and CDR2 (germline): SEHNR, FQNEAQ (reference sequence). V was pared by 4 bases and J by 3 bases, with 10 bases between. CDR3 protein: CASSSDSSNQPQHF. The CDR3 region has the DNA TGTGCCAGCAGCTCCGACAGCTCCAATCAGCCCCAGCATTTT.

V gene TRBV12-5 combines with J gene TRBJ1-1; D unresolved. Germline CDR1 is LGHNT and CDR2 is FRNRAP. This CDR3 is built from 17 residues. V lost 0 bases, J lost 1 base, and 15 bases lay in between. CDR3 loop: CASGLVKGRWGNTEAFF. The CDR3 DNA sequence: TGTGCTAGTGGTTTGGTGAAGGGCAGGTGGGGGAACACTGAAGCTTTCTTT. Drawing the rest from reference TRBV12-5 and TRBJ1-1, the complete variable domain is DARVTQTPRHKVTEMGQEVTMRCQPILGHNTVFWYRQTMMQGLELLAYFRNRAPLDDSGMPKDRFSAEMPDATLATLKIQPSEPRDSAVYFCASGLVKGRWGNTEAFFGQGTRLTVV.